The 31 T cell receptor beta chains listed next were all sequenced from one sample in a study of shared clonotypes between healthy human individuals. TCRdb's copy holds only in-frame clones and misses some; the assay was immunoSEQ multiplex PCR. The table includes millions of clones, around 96% detected once. Naive CD8 populations comprised CD45RO-negative cells positively selected for CCR7, excluding terminally differentiated effector memory CD45RA+ cells. The specimen sequenced was naive CD8+ T cells sorted from blood. These receptors came from a man aged 18 to 30 in good health.

This clone was seen only a few times. The chain has TRBV27 and TRBJ1-1; tentative D call: TRBD1 (6 bases). The CDR3 is 15 residues long. The germline V gene encodes CDR1 MNHEY and CDR2 SMNVEV (reference sequence). V lost 6 bases and J lost 0, with 14 bases in between. CDR3 coding DNA: TGTGCCAGCAGCATCTCGGGGGCACTGAACACTGAAGCTTTCTTT. It encodes CASSISGALNTEAFF.

The chain combines TRBV7-9 with TRBJ1-2; maybe TRBD1 (6 bases). The germline gives CDR1 SEHNR, CDR2 FQNEAQ (reference sequence). This CDR3 region has 14 residues. Trimming cost V 5 bases and J 4 bases, with 14 bases left between them. CDR3 in DNA: TGTGCCAGCAGCCCAGAGGGGGGTAGCTATGGCTACACCTTC. Its protein product is CASSPEGGSYGYTF.

This clone was detected a few times. The chain couples TRBV27 to TRBJ1-6; D gene unclear. Trimming shortened V by 6 bases and J by 9 bases, and 12 bases separated the two germline ends. CDR1 is MNHEY, CDR2 SMNVEV, per germline (reference sequence). The CDR3 runs to 13 residues. CDR3 coding DNA: TGTGCCAGCAGCCACGAACTGACTTCACCCCTCCACTTT. Translated, it gives CASSHELTSPLHF.

This clone is a singleton in its sample. The rearrangement joins TRBV7-6 to TRBJ2-7; 7 bases align to TRBD1. V dropped 2 bases and J dropped 2; count of bases not matched to a gene: 9. The V gene's germline CDR1 is SGHVS and CDR2 FNYEAQ. CDR3 length: 16 amino acids. Written as DNA, the CDR3 is TGTGCCAGCAGCTTATCTTTTGGAGACAGGGCCTACGAGCAGTACTTC. This codes for CASSLSFGDRAYEQYF. The whole variable domain, remainder taken from reference TRBV7-6 and TRBJ2-7, is GAGVSQSPRYKVTKRGQDVALRCDPISGHVSLYWYRQALGQGPEFLTYFNYEAQQDKSGLPNDRFSAERPEGSISTLTIQRTEQRDSAMYRCASSLSFGDRAYEQYFGPGTRLTVT.

This chain connects TRBV29-1 to TRBJ2-7; no clear D. This CDR3 has 12 residues. Trimming shortened V by 4 bases and J by 2 bases, and 9 bases separated the two germline ends. The germline gives CDR1 SQVTM, CDR2 ANQGSEA. This CDR3 is CSVVPGTYEQYF. CDR3 nucleotide sequence: TGCAGCGTTGTTCCAGGTACCTACGAGCAGTACTTC.

This clone was observed a single time. The chain carries TRBV6-5 and TRBJ2-7; TRBD2 agrees at 10 bases. The V segment lost 7 bases and the J segment 2 bases; nucleotides outside the gene matches: 5. The germline V gene encodes CDR1 MNHEY and CDR2 SVGAGI. The CDR3 is made up of 14 amino acids. The DNA of the CDR3 is TGTGCCAGCAAAGCTAGCGGGAGCGCCTACGAGCAGTACTTC. This sequence encodes CASKASGSAYEQYF.

J is TRBJ2-3 and V is TRBV9; the match to TRBD2 covers 10 bases. Per the germline V gene, CDR1 is SGDLS and CDR2 is YYNGEE. V trimming: 3 bases; J trimming: 5 bases; junction bases outside the gene matches: 6. The CDR3 is 15 residues long. CDR3 sequence (DNA): TGTGCCAGCAGCGACTCTCTAGCGGGAGTAGATACGCAGTATTTT. It specifies CASSDSLAGVDTQYF. The full variable domain, with the rest looked up from reference TRBV9 and TRBJ2-3, is DSGVTQTPKHLITATGQRVTLRCSPRSGDLSVYWYQQSLDQGLQFLIQYYNGEERAKGNILERFSAQQFPDLHSELNLSSLELGDSALYFCASSDSLAGVDTQYFGPGTRLTVL.

The chain employs TRBV6-6 and TRBJ2-7, with 11 bases lining up with TRBD1. V lost 1 base to trimming and J lost 5 bases; unmatched junction nucleotides: 4. Germline V gene data show CDR1 as MNHNY and CDR2 as SVGAGI (reference sequence). The CDR3 extends over 15 amino acids. The CDR3 nucleotides read TGTGCCAGCAGTTACTTGGGACAGGGGGTTAACGAGCAGTACTTC. It is translated as CASSYLGQGVNEQYF.

This sequence joins TRBV4-1 and TRBJ2-7, with D unclear. The CDR3 contains 17 residues. Germline CDR1 and CDR2: MGHRA and YSYEKL. V was trimmed by 0 bases and J by 2 bases, leaving 17 bases between them. CDR3 loop: CASSQDGPGQSTYEQYF. CDR3 bases: TGCGCCAGCAGCCAAGATGGCCCAGGCCAATCTACCTACGAGCAGTACTTC.

The count of this clone is one. The same CDR3 is also encoded by other DNA sequences in this sample. The J gene is TRBJ1-2, the V gene TRBV28, with TRBD1 as a possible D gene (5 bases). Looked up from germline, CDR1 is MDHEN and CDR2 is SYDVKM. This CDR3 region has 14 residues. Trimming stripped 3 bases from V and 5 bases from J, with 13 bases between. The CDR3 loop reads CASSLRGTAYGYTF. The CDR3 nucleotides read TGTGCCAGCAGTTTGCGTGGGACGGCGTATGGCTACACCTTC.

CDR3: CASSQGQVPYQETQYF. The DNA of the CDR3 is TGTGCCAGCAGTCAAGGACAGGTCCCGTACCAAGAGACCCAGTACTTC. This rearrangement joins TRBV6-1 to TRBJ2-5; 7 bases align to TRBD1. This CDR3 is 16 amino acids long. Trimming at V came to 5 bases and at J to 0 bases, leaving 9 bases not matched to a gene. Per the germline V gene, CDR1 is MNHNS and CDR2 is SASEGT.

To note about this clone: Other DNA sequences in this sample translate to the same CDR3. This chain joins TRBV6-1 and TRBJ2-7, with D perhaps matching TRBD1 (6 bases). CDR1 and CDR2 (germline): MNHNS, SASEGT. V was trimmed by 8 bases and J by 3 bases, leaving 11 bases between them. The CDR3 consists of 12 residues. CDR3 coding DNA: TGTGCCAGCGGGGCAGGGGACTACGAGCAGTACTTC. Its protein product is CASGAGDYEQYF.

The V call is TRBV7-9, the J call TRBJ2-1, with D hard to call. Germline CDR1 and CDR2: SEHNR and FQNEAQ (reference sequence). The CDR3 runs 13 residues. Between the trimmed V and J ends, which lost 1 base and 9 bases, there was a span of 10 bases. The CDR3 is CASSLGVAIEQFF. The CDR3 region has the DNA TGTGCCAGCAGCTTAGGGGTAGCTATTGAGCAGTTCTTC.

The V gene is TRBV6-6, the J gene TRBJ2-4; D unclear. The V and J ends lost 7 bases and 0 bases respectively, with 7 bases between them. Germline V gene sequence: CDR1 MNHNY, CDR2 SVGAGI (reference sequence). The CDR3 consists of 13 residues. CDR3 bases: TGTGCCAGCACCGGTCTAGCCAAAAACATTCAGTACTTC. As protein: CASTGLAKNIQYF.

This clone appeared once. The V gene is TRBV4-1, the J gene TRBJ1-1, with 8 bases lining up with TRBD1. J was trimmed by 6 bases and V by 4 bases; bases with no gene match: 10. In germline, CDR1 is MGHRA, CDR2 YSYEKL. The CDR3 is made up of 15 amino acids. CDR3 sequence: CASSPVTQGAAEAFF. The CDR3 nucleotides are TGCGCCAGCAGCCCCGTTACTCAGGGGGCGGCTGAAGCTTTCTTT.

The chain carries TRBV10-2 and TRBJ1-2, with D hard to call. The CDR3 sequence is 13 residues long. Trimming took off 7 bases at V and 0 bases at J, with 9 bases between the two ends. The germline CDR1 and CDR2 sequences are WSHSY and SAAADI. The CDR3 nucleotides are TGCGCCAGCACGGGCAGCGCTAACTATGGCTACACCTTC. It is translated as CASTGSANYGYTF.

The gene calls are TRBV15 and TRBJ2-7; either TRBD1 or TRBD2 may supply D (5 bases each). Germline CDR1 LNHNV, CDR2 YYDKDF (reference sequence). The CDR3 loop spans 13 amino acids. Trimming left V 6 bases short and J 4 bases short, with 13 bases between. CDR3: CATRSGREYEQYF. CDR3 in DNA: TGTGCCACCAGAAGTGGCAGGGAGTACGAGCAGTACTTC.

The chain employs TRBV9 and TRBJ2-1; 16 bases line up with TRBD2. The CDR3 is 19 amino acids. V lost 4 bases, J lost 0 bases, and 7 bases stayed unmatched. Germline CDR1 reads SGDLS; CDR2 reads YYNGEE. The CDR3 here is CASSTPGTSGRASYNEQFF. DNA of the CDR3: TGTGCCAGCAGCACCCCCGGGACTAGCGGGAGGGCCTCCTACAATGAGCAGTTCTTC.

The J gene is TRBJ1-2, the V gene TRBV27; perhaps TRBD1 as D (5 bases). The V end lost 7 bases, the J end lost 1 base, and 13 bases lay between the germline ends. This CDR3 has 14 amino acids. From germline, CDR1 is MNHEY and CDR2 SMNVEV (reference sequence). CDR3 DNA: TGTGCCAGCACCTCGCGGGGGGGTAACTATGGCTACACCTTC. Amino acids: CASTSRGGNYGYTF.

This clone was counted a single time. The V and J genes are TRBV15 and TRBJ1-1, with TRBD1 as a possible D gene (5 bases). V dropped 2 bases and J dropped 2 bases, with 18 bases sitting between them. Germline V gives CDR1 LNHNV, CDR2 YYDKDF (reference sequence). The CDR3 is 17 residues long. Here the CDR3 reads CATSRPDIGAPNTEAFF. CDR3 DNA sequence: TGTGCCACCAGCAGACCTGACATAGGGGCACCTAACACTGAAGCTTTCTTT. The full variable domain, in which reference TRBV15 and TRBJ1-1 provide the parts outside the CDR3, is DAMVIQNPRYQVTQFGKPVTLSCSQTLNHNVMYWYQQKSSQAPKLLFHYYDKDFNNEADTPDNFQSRRPNTSFCFLDIRSPGLGDTAMYLCATSRPDIGAPNTEAFFGQGTRLTVV.

This clone was seen a single time. The genes are TRBV27 and TRBJ1-5; TRBD1 matches at 8 bases. J lost 7 bases, V lost 4 bases, and 6 bases had no gene match. Looked up from germline, CDR1 is MNHEY and CDR2 is SMNVEV (reference sequence). This CDR3 contains 14 residues. The CDR3 loop reads CASSSTGANQPQHF. The DNA for the CDR3 is TGTGCCAGCAGTTCGACAGGGGCCAACCAGCCCCAGCATTTT.

V gene TRBV7-2 combines with J gene TRBJ2-7; 8 bases align to TRBD2. V lost 6 bases, J lost 5 bases, and 6 bases stayed unmatched. CDR1 is SGHTA, CDR2 FQGNSA, per germline. The CDR3 has 13 amino acids. This chain's CDR3 is CASRPPGGNEQYF. The CDR3 DNA follows: TGTGCCAGCAGGCCGCCGGGGGGGAACGAGCAGTACTTC.

CDR3 nucleotides: TGCAGCGTTTGGCTAGCGGGAGGGAGCTCCTACAATGAGCAGTTCTTC. It yields the protein CSVWLAGGSSYNEQFF. J is TRBJ2-1 and V is TRBV29-1, with TRBD2 identical over 12 bases. V shed 5 bases, J shed 0 bases, and the junction held 5 bases outside the gene matches. The V gene's germline CDR1 is SQVTM and CDR2 ANQGSEA. The CDR3 contains 16 residues.

This chain uses TRBV7-2 with TRBJ1-1; D is uncertain. CDR3 length: 15 amino acids. CDR1 is SGHTA and CDR2 is FQGNSA in the germline V gene. V lost 0 bases, J lost 4 bases, and 12 bases lay in between. The CDR3 loop is CASSLARSAGTEAFF. The CDR3 DNA follows: TGTGCCAGCAGCTTAGCTCGTTCAGCAGGCACTGAAGCTTTCTTT.

The gene calls are TRBV28 and TRBJ2-7, with 9 positions matching TRBD1. The CDR3 loop spans 12 amino acids. The germline V gene encodes CDR1 MDHEN and CDR2 SYDVKM. Trimming cost V 11 bases and J 6 bases; bases outside gene matches: 8. CDR3 protein: CAGRDRVGEQYF. The CDR3 nucleotides are TGTGCCGGCCGGGACAGGGTTGGCGAGCAGTACTTC.

This chain uses TRBV19 with TRBJ1-3; 7 bases map to TRBD1. Per the germline V gene, CDR1 is LNHDA and CDR2 is SQIVND (reference sequence). The CDR3 has 15 amino acids. The J segment lost 3 bases and the V segment lost 3 bases, leaving 5 bases of the junction unmatched. The CDR3 DNA is TGTGCCAGTAGTATCGGGACAGACTATGGAAACACCATATATTTT. Translation gives CASSIGTDYGNTIYF.

The chain carries TRBV5-1 and TRBJ2-3, with D unclear. Germline lookup yields CDR1 SGHRS and CDR2 YFSETQ. This CDR3 comprises 15 residues. V was pared by 0 bases and J by 0 bases, with 8 bases between. Written as DNA, the CDR3 is TGCGCCAGCAGCTTGGTACGATCTAGCACAGATACGCAGTATTTT. It yields the protein CASSLVRSSTDTQYF.

The rearrangement joins TRBV10-3 to TRBJ1-5; tentative D call: TRBD1 (6 bases). Germline CDR1 reads ENHRY; CDR2 reads SYGVKD. This CDR3 has 14 amino acids. Trimming removed 5 bases from V and 2 bases from J, with 10 bases in between. CDR3 in amino acids: CAISSGAGNQPQHF. CDR3 sequence (DNA): TGTGCCATCAGTTCAGGGGCGGGCAATCAGCCCCAGCATTTT.

Details on this clone: The sample contains more than one DNA sequence encoding this CDR3. The chain couples TRBV4-1 to TRBJ1-1; the D is unclear. This CDR3 has 14 residues. V lost 4 bases, J lost 4 bases, and 13 bases lay in between. The germline gives CDR1 MGHRA, CDR2 YSYEKL. The CDR3 sequence: CASSPPGSLTEAFF. In nucleotides, the CDR3 is TGCGCCAGCAGCCCGCCCGGAAGTCTCACTGAAGCTTTCTTT.

The gene calls are TRBV30 and TRBJ2-2, with D perhaps matching TRBD2 (6 bases). Germline CDR1 and CDR2: GTSNPN and SVGIG (reference sequence). The CDR3 is 14 residues long. Trimming took off 4 bases at V and 0 bases at J, with 9 bases between the two ends. CDR3 in amino acids: CAWTGASNTGELFF. CDR3 bases: TGTGCCTGGACGGGAGCCTCGAACACCGGGGAGCTGTTTTTT.

This sequence joins TRBV4-2 and TRBJ1-2; no clear D gene. In germline, CDR1 is LGHNA, CDR2 YNFKEQ. Trimming shortened V by 0 bases and J by 1 base, and 12 bases separated the two germline ends. The CDR3 sequence is 16 residues long. The CDR3 nucleotides are TGTGCCAGCAGCCAAGAGGAGAATTTTGTTAACTATGGCTACACCTTC. Amino acids: CASSQEENFVNYGYTF.